These 13 T cell receptor beta chains originate from one sample sequenced in a study of blood T cell repertoires in COVID-19. Using immunoSEQ multiplex PCR, the repertoire was profiled, and TCRdb retains in-frame clones only, with some absent. The sample holds 220,000 or so clones, around 90% seen once. Sequencing was done on a sample of peripheral blood. Receptor source: a man in his sixties who had recovered from COVID-19.

The V call is TRBV5-1, the J call TRBJ1-2; possibly TRBD1 for D (5 bases). V was trimmed by 5 bases and J by 10 bases, leaving 21 bases between them. The CDR3 covers 14 residues. Germline CDR1 is SGHRS and CDR2 is YFSETQ. CDR3 amino acids: CASRRIGGTGSYTF. CDR3 DNA: TGCGCCAGCAGGCGGATCGGGGGGACGGGTTCCTACACCTTC.

The CDR3 is CASSLSKRGELFF. CDR3 DNA sequence: TGTGCCAGCAGCTTAAGCAAGCGTGGGGAGCTGTTTTTT. This chain connects TRBV7-9 to TRBJ2-2; D unresolved. Germline CDR1 and CDR2: SEHNR and FQNEAQ (reference sequence). Deletions cut 2 bases from V and 8 bases from J, with 9 bases between. The CDR3 covers 13 residues.

The chain carries TRBV6-1 and TRBJ1-5; unclear D gene. This CDR3 has 15 residues. The V gene's germline CDR1 is MNHNS and CDR2 SASEGT. Trimming took 0 bases from V and 1 from J, leaving 7 bases between them. The DNA of the CDR3 is TGTGCCAGCAGTGAAGCGTACGGGAGCAATCAGCCCCAGCATTTT. This encodes CASSEAYGSNQPQHF.

The V call is TRBV2, the J call TRBJ2-7; D uncertain. The CDR3 is made up of 11 amino acids. The V end was cut by 3 bases, the J end by 4 bases, with 4 bases between. Germline-derived CDR1 and CDR2 are SNHLY and FYNNEI. In DNA form, the CDR3 reads TGTGCCAGCAGTGAGGCTTACGAGCAGTACTTC. Translating gives CASSEAYEQYF.

This clone was seen once. V usage is TRBV10-3 and J usage is TRBJ1-2; 10 bases line up with TRBD1. After removal of 6 bases from V and 5 bases from J, the junction contained 12 bases not matched to a gene. CDR3 length: 16 residues. In germline, CDR1 is ENHRY, CDR2 SYGVKD. CDR3 nucleotides: TGTGCCATCAGGGAAGGCGGACAGGGGGTAGGATATGGCTACACCTTC. It is translated as CAIREGGQGVGYGYTF.

The rearrangement uses TRBV14 and TRBJ1-1, with no clear D. The V and J ends lost 4 bases and 1 base respectively, with 10 bases between them. This CDR3 region has 14 residues. Germline-derived CDR1 and CDR2 are SGHDN and FVKESK. The CDR3 DNA follows: TGTGCCAGCAGCCTACAGCCTTCGAACACTGAAGCTTTCTTT. This sequence encodes CASSLQPSNTEAFF.

The J gene is TRBJ1-4, the V gene TRBV5-1; D unclear. CDR3 size: 15 residues. V was clipped by 0 bases and J by 0 bases, with 6 bases between them. Germline V CDR1 and CDR2: SGHRS, YFSETQ. This chain's CDR3 is CASSLGAATNEKLFF. DNA for the CDR3: TGCGCCAGCAGCTTGGGGGCTGCAACTAATGAAAAACTGTTTTTT. Complete variable domain (other parts from reference TRBV5-1 and TRBJ1-4): KAGVTQTPRYLIKTRGQQVTLSCSPISGHRSVSWYQQTPGQGLQFLFEYFSETQRNKGNFPGRFSGRQFSNSRSEMNVSTLELGDSALYLCASSLGAATNEKLFFGSGTQLSVL.

The chain carries TRBV5-1 and TRBJ2-5, with D possibly being TRBD2 (5 bases). The CDR3 is 15 amino acids. The germline CDR1 and CDR2 sequences are SGHRS and YFSETQ. Trimming pared 5 bases from V and 1 base from J, leaving 15 bases between. The CDR3, as DNA: TGCGCCAGCAGTTCGGGGTTGCGGCCCCAAGAGACCCAGTACTTC. The encoded protein is CASSSGLRPQETQYF.

J is TRBJ2-1 and V is TRBV7-3; the match to TRBD2 covers 11 bases. Unmatched junction bases numbered 5, after V lost 3 bases and J lost 7 bases. From germline, CDR1 is SGHTA and CDR2 FQGTGA. This CDR3 comprises 15 residues. The CDR3 nucleotides read TGTGCCAGCAGCTTGGGGACTAGCGGTTTGAATGAGCAGTTCTTC. Its translation: CASSLGTSGLNEQFF.

The chain is built from TRBV6-2 or TRBV6-3 and TRBJ1-5, with 8 bases matching TRBD1. CDR1 MNHEY and CDR2 SVGEGT come from the germline V gene. The CDR3 is made up of 16 amino acids. V shed 5 bases and J 1 base; nucleotides not matched to a gene: 7. CDR3: CASSPGTGTSNQPQHF. The CDR3 DNA sequence: TGTGCCAGCAGTCCCGGGACAGGTACCAGCAATCAGCCCCAGCATTTT.

This clone appeared once. The chain is built from TRBV5-1 and TRBJ2-7; 8 positions match TRBD1. CDR1 and CDR2 from the germline V gene are SGHRS and YFSETQ. CDR3 length: 16 residues. With V trimmed by 3 bases and J by 2 bases, 10 bases remained unmatched. CDR3 amino acids: CASSSTPGGQAYEQYF. CDR3 coding DNA: TGCGCCAGCAGCTCAACCCCAGGGGGACAGGCCTACGAGCAGTACTTC.

This sequence joins TRBV7-6 and TRBJ1-6; TRBD1 agrees at 8 bases. Germline CDR1 is SGHVS and CDR2 is FNYEAQ. The CDR3 totals 15 residues. The V gene end was trimmed by 5 bases and the J gene end by 5 bases; junction bases not matched to a gene: 5. CDR3 region: CASSPQGENNSPLHF. The CDR3, as DNA: TGTGCCAGCAGCCCACAGGGGGAGAATAATTCACCCCTCCACTTT.

The rearrangement links TRBV5-6 to TRBJ2-7; D is unclear. Germline CDR1 is SGHDT and CDR2 is YYEEEE. V dropped 3 bases and J dropped 3 bases, with 4 bases sitting between them. This CDR3 has 11 residues. CDR3 sequence (DNA): TGTGCCAGCAGCTATAGCTACGAGCAGTACTTC. The encoded protein is CASSYSYEQYF.